One sample yielded the 9 T cell receptor beta chains listed below, sequenced in a study of blood T cell repertoires in COVID-19. Some clones are missing from TCRdb's copy, which holds only in-frame ones; the method was immunoSEQ multiplex PCR. The repertoire holds roughly 180,000 clones, with 70% to 80% as singletons. Sequences were obtained from peripheral blood. The receptors here all came from a woman in her sixties with COVID-19, enrolled during active disease.

This chain links TRBV19 with TRBJ2-3, with 9 bases fitting TRBD2. V shed 3 bases, J shed 6 bases, and the junction held 4 bases outside the gene matches. This CDR3 is built from 14 residues. Germline V gives CDR1 LNHDA, CDR2 SQIVND (reference sequence). The CDR3 is CASSMAGGRDTQYF. The CDR3 DNA follows: TGTGCCAGTAGTATGGCGGGAGGGAGGGATACGCAGTATTTT.

CDR3 sequence: CASSLSAGGYGSYTF. DNA for the CDR3: TGTGCCAGCAGCTTATCGGCAGGGGGGTATGGTTCCTACACCTTC. J is TRBJ1-2 and V is TRBV13, with 7 bases lining up with TRBD1. CDR1 and CDR2 (germline): PRHDT, FYEKMQ (reference sequence). Trimming at V came to 2 bases and at J to 10 bases, leaving 13 bases not matched to a gene. This CDR3 is 15 amino acids long.

This chain connects TRBV5-1 to TRBJ2-2; TRBD1 agrees at 8 bases. Germline V gene data show CDR1 as SGHRS and CDR2 as YFSETQ. Trimming at V came to 4 bases and at J to 5 bases, leaving 4 bases not matched to a gene. This CDR3 has 14 residues. The CDR3 DNA sequence: TGCGCCAGCAGCAACGGACAGGGTACCGGGGAGCTGTTTTTT. This encodes CASSNGQGTGELFF.

The chain couples TRBV11-2 to TRBJ2-1, with D perhaps TRBD2 (7 bases). The germline V gene has CDR1 SGHAT and CDR2 FQNNGV. The V and J ends lost 4 bases and 7 bases respectively, with 17 bases between them. CDR3 length: 15 residues. CDR3 protein: CASSSLKGGRNEQFF. The CDR3 coding sequence is TGTGCCAGCAGCTCACTGAAGGGGGGGAGGAATGAGCAGTTCTTC.

V usage is TRBV24-1 and J usage is TRBJ1-5, with D possibly TRBD1 on 5 matching bases. The V end lost 4 bases, the J end lost 1 base, and 10 bases lay between the germline ends. Germline-derived CDR1 and CDR2 are KGHDR and SFDVKD. The CDR3 spans 15 residues. The CDR3 coding sequence is TGTGCCACCAGTGACGGTACAGGAAGCAATCAGCCCCAGCATTTT. This codes for CATSDGTGSNQPQHF.

The V and J genes are TRBV5-4 and TRBJ2-1, with 11 bases fitting TRBD2. V lost 6 bases to trimming and J lost 3 bases; unmatched junction nucleotides: 8. The CDR3 has 16 residues. Germline V gene data show CDR1 as SGHNT and CDR2 as YYREEE (reference sequence). CDR3 sequence (DNA): TGTGCCAGCACGCCTCGAGGGACTAGCGGCTACAATGAGCAGTTCTTC. This gives the protein CASTPRGTSGYNEQFF.

V is TRBV23-1 and J is TRBJ2-7, with 7 bases identical to TRBD1. TRBV23-1 is recorded as an ORF, its role being uncertain. This CDR3 contains 14 residues. Trimming removed 9 bases from V and 6 bases from J; junction bases left unmatched: 14. In DNA form, the CDR3 reads TGCGCCAGTTCGCCCGGGACAGCCGTCCTCGAGCAGTACGTC. Translation gives CASSPGTAVLEQYV.

The rearrangement joins TRBV3-1 (or the pseudogene TRBV3-2) to TRBJ1-2; 8 bases match TRBD1. V lost 6 bases and J lost 6; bases outside the gene matches: 6. The CDR3 loop spans 13 amino acids. CDR1 and CDR2 from the germline V gene are LGHDT and YNNKEL (reference sequence). For the CDR3, the DNA is TGTGCCAGCAGGCACGGGACAGGAAATGGCTACACCTTC. It encodes CASRHGTGNGYTF.

The rearrangement links TRBV5-5 to TRBJ2-7, with 12 bases aligning to TRBD2. The length of the CDR3 is 17 residues. V was clipped by 4 bases and J by 3 bases; unmatched bases: 11. CDR1 is SGHKS, CDR2 YYEKEE, per germline (reference sequence). This CDR3 is CASSPTSLAGGYYEQYF. The CDR3 DNA follows: TGTGCCAGCAGCCCGACCTCCCTAGCGGGAGGGTACTACGAGCAGTACTTC.